One sample yielded the 3 T cell receptor beta chains listed below, sequenced in a study of CD4 T cells in relation to SARS-CoV-2 and coronaviruses. Sequenced by immunoSEQ multiplex PCR; TCRdb stores in-frame clones only, minus some. The sample holds 20,000 to 25,000 clones, 70% to 80% seen once. No antigens are known for them. Unexposed donor CD4+ T cells date from 2011-2018, before the COVID-19 pandemic. After ten to eleven days of culture, CD4+ T cells were isolated. Source material: CD4+ T cells from PBMCs, cultured in vitro. The receptors derive from a human donor in good health.

CDR3 coding DNA: TGTGCCAGCAGCTTAGAGGCATCCGGGGGTTTCTACGAGCAGTACTTC. It is translated as CASSLEASGGFYEQYF. The chain combines TRBV7-8 with TRBJ2-7, with D tentatively TRBD2 (6 bases). This CDR3 comprises 16 residues. Germline V gene data show CDR1 as SGHVS and CDR2 as FQNEAQ. Trimming cost V 1 base and J 3 bases, with 16 bases left between them.

The gene calls are TRBV19 and TRBJ2-7; D remains ambiguous. The CDR3 contains 13 residues. Germline V CDR1 and CDR2: LNHDA, SQIVND (reference sequence). V was pared by 7 bases and J by 3 bases, with 13 bases between. The CDR3 DNA sequence: TGTGCCAGTACCGACCTCGGGCACTACGAGCAGTACTTC. Its protein product is CASTDLGHYEQYF.

The V gene is TRBV6-6, the J gene TRBJ2-7; D remains ambiguous. Germline V lookup: CDR1 MNHNY, CDR2 SVGAGI (reference sequence). This CDR3 is built from 12 residues. With 4 bases removed from V and 3 bases from J, the gap between germline ends came to 7 bases. The CDR3 sequence is CASSSSVYEQYF. Here the CDR3 DNA reads TGTGCCAGCAGTTCCTCGGTCTACGAGCAGTACTTC.